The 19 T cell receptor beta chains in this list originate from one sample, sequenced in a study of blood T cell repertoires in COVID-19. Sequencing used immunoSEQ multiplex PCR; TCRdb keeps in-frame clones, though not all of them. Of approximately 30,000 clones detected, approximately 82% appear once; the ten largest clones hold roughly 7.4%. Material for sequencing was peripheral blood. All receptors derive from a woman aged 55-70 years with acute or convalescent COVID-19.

The CDR3 protein is CSVRGTGTHGSEKLFF. CDR3 sequence (DNA): TGCAGCGTGAGGGGGACAGGGACTCACGGAAGCGAAAAACTGTTTTTT. The chain uses TRBV29-1 and TRBJ1-4, with 9 bases aligning to TRBD1. Germline V CDR1 and CDR2: SQVTM, ANQGSEA. CDR3 size: 16 residues. V shed 6 bases and J 8 bases; nucleotides not matched to a gene: 16.

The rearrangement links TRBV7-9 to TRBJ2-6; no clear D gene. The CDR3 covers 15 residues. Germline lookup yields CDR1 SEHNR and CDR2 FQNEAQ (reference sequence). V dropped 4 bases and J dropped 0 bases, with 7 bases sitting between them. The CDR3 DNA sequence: TGTGCCAGCAGCTCCTACCTCTCTGGGGCCAACGTCCTGACTTTC. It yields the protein CASSSYLSGANVLTF.

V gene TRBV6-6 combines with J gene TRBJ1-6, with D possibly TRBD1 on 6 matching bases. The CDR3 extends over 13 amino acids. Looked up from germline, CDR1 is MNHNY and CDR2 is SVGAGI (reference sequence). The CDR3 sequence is CAAGGRENSPLHF. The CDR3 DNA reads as TGTGCTGCGGGGGGCAGGGAGAATTCACCCCTCCACTTT.

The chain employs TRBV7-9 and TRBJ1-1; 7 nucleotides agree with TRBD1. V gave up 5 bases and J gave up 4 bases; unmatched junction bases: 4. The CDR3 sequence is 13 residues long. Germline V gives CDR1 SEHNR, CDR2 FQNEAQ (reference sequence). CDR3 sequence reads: CASSGGTATEAFF. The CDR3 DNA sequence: TGTGCCAGCAGCGGGGGGACAGCCACTGAAGCTTTCTTT.

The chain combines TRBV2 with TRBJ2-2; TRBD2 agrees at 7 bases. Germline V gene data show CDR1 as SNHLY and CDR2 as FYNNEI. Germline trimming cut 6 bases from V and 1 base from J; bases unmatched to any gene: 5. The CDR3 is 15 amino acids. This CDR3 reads CASRATSENTGELFF. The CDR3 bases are TGTGCCAGCAGAGCTACTAGCGAGAACACCGGGGAGCTGTTTTTT.

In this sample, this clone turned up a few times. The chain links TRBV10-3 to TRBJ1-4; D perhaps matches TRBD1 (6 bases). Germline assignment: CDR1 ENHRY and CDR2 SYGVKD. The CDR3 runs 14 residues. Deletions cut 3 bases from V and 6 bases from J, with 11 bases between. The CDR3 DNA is TGTGCCATCAGTGACAGGGGTGGGGATGAAAAACTGTTTTTT. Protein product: CAISDRGGDEKLFF.

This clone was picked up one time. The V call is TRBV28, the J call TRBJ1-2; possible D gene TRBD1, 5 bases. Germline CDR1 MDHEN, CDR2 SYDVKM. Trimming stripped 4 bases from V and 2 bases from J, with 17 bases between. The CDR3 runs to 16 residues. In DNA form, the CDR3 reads TGTGCCAGCAGTTCCGAAGCTTATGGGGCCAACTATGGCTACACCTTC. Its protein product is CASSSEAYGANYGYTF.

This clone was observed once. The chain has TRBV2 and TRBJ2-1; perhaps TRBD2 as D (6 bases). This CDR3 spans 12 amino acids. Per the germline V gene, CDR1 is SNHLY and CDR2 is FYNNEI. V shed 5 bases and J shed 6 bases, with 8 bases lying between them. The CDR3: CASSKLANEQFF. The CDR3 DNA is TGTGCCAGCAGTAAACTAGCCAATGAGCAGTTCTTC.

CDR3 residues: CASSPGTGGFNEQFF. CDR3 coding DNA: TGTGCCAGCAGCCCCGGGACAGGGGGCTTCAATGAGCAGTTCTTC. V is TRBV5-4 and J is TRBJ2-1, with TRBD1 matching over 12 bases. V dropped 4 bases and J dropped 6; count of bases not matched to a gene: 5. The germline CDR1 and CDR2 sequences are SGHNT and YYREEE (reference sequence). This CDR3 spans 15 amino acids.

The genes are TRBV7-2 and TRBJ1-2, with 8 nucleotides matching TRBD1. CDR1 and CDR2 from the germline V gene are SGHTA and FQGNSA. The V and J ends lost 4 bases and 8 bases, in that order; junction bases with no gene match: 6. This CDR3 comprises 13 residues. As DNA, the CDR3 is TGTGCCAGCAGCTACGGACAGGGCGGCGGCTACACCTTC. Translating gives CASSYGQGGGYTF.

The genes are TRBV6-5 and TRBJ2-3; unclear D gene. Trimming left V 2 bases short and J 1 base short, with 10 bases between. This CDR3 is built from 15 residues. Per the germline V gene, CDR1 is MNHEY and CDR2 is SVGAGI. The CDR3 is CASSYRNLRTDTQYF. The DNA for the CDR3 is TGTGCCAGCAGTTACCGTAACCTACGCACAGATACGCAGTATTTT.

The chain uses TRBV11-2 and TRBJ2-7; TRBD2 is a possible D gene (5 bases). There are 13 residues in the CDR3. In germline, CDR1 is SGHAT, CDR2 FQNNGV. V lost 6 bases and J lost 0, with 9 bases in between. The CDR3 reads CASSSGDSYEQYF. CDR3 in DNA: TGTGCCAGCAGTTCCGGGGACTCCTACGAGCAGTACTTC.

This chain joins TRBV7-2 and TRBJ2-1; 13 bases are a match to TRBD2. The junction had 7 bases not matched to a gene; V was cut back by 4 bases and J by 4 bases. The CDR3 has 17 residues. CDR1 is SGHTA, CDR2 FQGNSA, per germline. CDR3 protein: CASSSRLAGGSYNEQFF. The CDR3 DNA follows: TGTGCCAGCAGCTCCCGACTAGCGGGGGGATCATACAATGAGCAGTTCTTC.

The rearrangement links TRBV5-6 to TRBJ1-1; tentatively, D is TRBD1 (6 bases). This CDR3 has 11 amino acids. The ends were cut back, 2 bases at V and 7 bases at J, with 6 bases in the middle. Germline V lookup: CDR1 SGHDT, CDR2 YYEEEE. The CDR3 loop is CASSLQGEAFF. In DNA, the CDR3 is TGTGCCAGCAGCTTACAGGGTGAAGCTTTCTTT.

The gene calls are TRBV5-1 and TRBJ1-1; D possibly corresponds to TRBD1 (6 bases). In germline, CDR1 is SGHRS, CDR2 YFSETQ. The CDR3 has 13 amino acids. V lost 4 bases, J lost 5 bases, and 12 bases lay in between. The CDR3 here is CASSPTGNTEAFF. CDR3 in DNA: TGCGCCAGCAGCCCCACAGGGAATACTGAAGCTTTCTTT.

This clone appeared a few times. Here the CDR3 reads CSVESPSTEAFF. Here the CDR3 DNA reads TGCAGCGTTGAAAGCCCTTCGACTGAAGCTTTCTTT. V gene TRBV29-1 combines with J gene TRBJ1-1; D is unclear. The CDR3 consists of 12 residues. The germline V gene encodes CDR1 SQVTM and CDR2 ANQGSEA. The germline V and J ends were trimmed by 2 bases and 5 bases, with 9 bases remaining between them.

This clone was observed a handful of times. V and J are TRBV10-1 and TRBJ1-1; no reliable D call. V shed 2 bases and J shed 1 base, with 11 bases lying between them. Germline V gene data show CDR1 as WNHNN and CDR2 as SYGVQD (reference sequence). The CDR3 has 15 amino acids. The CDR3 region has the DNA TGCGCCAGCAGTGAGGAAAGAGGGTGGAACACTGAAGCTTTCTTT. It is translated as CASSEERGWNTEAFF.

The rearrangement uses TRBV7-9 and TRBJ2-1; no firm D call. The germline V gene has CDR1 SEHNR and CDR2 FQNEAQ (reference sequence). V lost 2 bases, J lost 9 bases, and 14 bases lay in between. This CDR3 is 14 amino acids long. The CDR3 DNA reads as TGTGCCAGCAGCTTACCCCCGAACATCGTTGAGCAGTTCTTC. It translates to CASSLPPNIVEQFF. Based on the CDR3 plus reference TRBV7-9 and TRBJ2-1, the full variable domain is DTGVSQNPRHKITKRGQNVTFRCDPISEHNRLYWYRQTLGQGPEFLTYFQNEAQLEKSRLLSDRFSAERPKGSFSTLEIQRTEQGDSAMYLCASSLPPNIVEQFFGPGTRLTVL.

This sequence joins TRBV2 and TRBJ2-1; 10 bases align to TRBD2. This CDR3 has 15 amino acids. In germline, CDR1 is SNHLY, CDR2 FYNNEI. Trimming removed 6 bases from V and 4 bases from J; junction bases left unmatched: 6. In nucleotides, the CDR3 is TGTGCCAGCAGGACCCCTAGCGGGGGTTACAATGAGCAGTTCTTC. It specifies CASRTPSGGYNEQFF.